This T cell receptor (beta chain) was sequenced during a study of cytomegalovirus exposure and HLA in healthy donors. Across the study: Earlier, roughly 120 million unique TCR beta sequences were recovered from approximately 180 million T cells by an analysis.

Donors were ostensibly healthy at sampling, although undocumented immune exposures were probable. With 60 Vbeta and 13 Jbeta primers, the PCR was carried out. Repertoires were generated with immunoSEQ multiplex PCR, while TCRdb's copy carries only in-frame clones and drops some. The sample includes over 150,000 clones, 70% to 85% of them seen just once. General study points: A later analysis found that most CMV-associated TCR beta chains appeared HLA-restricted. Presence/absence analyses took donor sequencing depth as roughly uniform.

In its sample, this clone was seen a few times. The antigen is not known. The CDR3 spans 16 residues. Germline CDR1 SGHDT, CDR2 YYEEEE. V was pared by 1 base and J by 0 bases, with 5 bases of the junction left unmatched. V and J are TRBV5-6 and TRBJ1-1; 8 positions agree with TRBD1. This receptor was obtained from a man aged 40-49 years in good health and CMV-seronegative. The specimen sequenced was PBMCs. CDR3 residues: CASSLMGQDLNTEAFF. The CDR3 DNA reads as TGTGCCAGCAGCTTGATGGGACAGGATCTGAACACTGAAGCTTTCTTT. The variable domain in full, completed from reference TRBV5-6 and TRBJ1-1, reads DAGVTQSPTHLIKTRGQQVTLRCSPKSGHDTVSWYQQALGQGPQFIFQYYEEEERQRGNFPDRFSGHQFPNYSSELNVNALLLGDSALYLCASSLMGQDLNTEAFFGQGTRLTVV.